This T cell receptor beta chain emerged from a study of control samples from healthy donors and cancer patients. CDR1 and CDR2 from the germline V gene are LGHDT and YNNKEL (reference sequence). V shed 2 bases and J 2 bases; nucleotides not matched to a gene: 3. CDR3 length: 16 amino acids. Some clones are missing from TCRdb's copy, which holds only in-frame ones; the method was immunoSEQ multiplex PCR. Among some 150,000 clones listed, over 85% were seen once. The V and J genes are TRBV3-1 (or the pseudogene TRBV3-2) and TRBJ2-5; 12 bases fit TRBD2. The sample was blood. The sequence was collected from a man between 50 and 59 years old in good health. The CDR3 DNA reads as TGTGCCAGCAGCCAAAGCGGACTAGCGGGACAAGAGACCCAGTACTTC. Translated: CASSQSGLAGQETQYF.